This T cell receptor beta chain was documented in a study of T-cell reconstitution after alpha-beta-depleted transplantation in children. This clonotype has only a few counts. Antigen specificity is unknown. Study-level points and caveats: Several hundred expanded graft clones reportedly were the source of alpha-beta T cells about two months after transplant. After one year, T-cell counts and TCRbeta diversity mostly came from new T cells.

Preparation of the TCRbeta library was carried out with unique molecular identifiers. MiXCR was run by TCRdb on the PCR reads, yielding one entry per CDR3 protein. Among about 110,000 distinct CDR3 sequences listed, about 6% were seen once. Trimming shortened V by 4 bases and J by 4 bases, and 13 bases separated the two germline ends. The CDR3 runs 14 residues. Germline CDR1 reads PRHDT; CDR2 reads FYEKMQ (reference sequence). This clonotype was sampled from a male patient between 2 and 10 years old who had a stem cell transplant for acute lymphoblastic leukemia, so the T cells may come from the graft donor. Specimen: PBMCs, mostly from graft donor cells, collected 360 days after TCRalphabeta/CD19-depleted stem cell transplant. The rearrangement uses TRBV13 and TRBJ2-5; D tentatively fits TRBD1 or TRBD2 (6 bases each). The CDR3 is CASSYGGLRETQYF. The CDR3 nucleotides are TGTGCCAGCAGCTATGGGGGGCTGAGAGAGACCCAGTACTTC. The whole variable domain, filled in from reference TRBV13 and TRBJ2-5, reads AAGVIQSPRHLIKEKRETATLKCYPIPRHDTVYWYQQGPGQDPQFLISFYEKMQSDKGSIPDRFSAQQFSDYHSELNMSSLELGDSALYFCASSYGGLRETQYFGPGTRLLVL.